This TCR beta chain was recorded in a study of T-cell memory formation after mild COVID-19. Germline V gene sequence: CDR1 DFQATT, CDR2 SNEGSKA (reference sequence). V trimming: 3 bases; J trimming: 1 base; junction bases outside the gene matches: 11. CDR3 size: 16 residues. TCRdb fed the 5' RACE reads into MiXCR, producing one record per CDR3 protein. The sample lists 400,000 to 500,000 distinct CDR3 sequences; 20% to 25% were seen once. The rearrangement links TRBV20-1 to TRBJ2-7; 8 nucleotides match TRBD1. This sequence was found in an adult woman who had mild COVID-19 (a few samples of this study predate the infection). Cell type and time point are not known. Source material: PBMCs or a T cell subset sorted from them (not recorded which). The CDR3 spells CSARGAGGPASYEQYF. The CDR3 DNA reads as TGCAGTGCTAGGGGGGCAGGGGGCCCAGCTTCCTACGAGCAGTACTTC.